The 25 T cell receptor beta chains listed next were all sequenced from one sample in a study of T and B cells in COVID-19 patients. BIOMED2 TRB-A/B primer pools were used in multiplex TRB PCR. TCRdb recomputed calls from the multiplex PCR reads with MiXCR, one row per CDR3 protein. Of 8,500 to 9,500 distinct CDR3 sequences detected, 30% to 45% appear once; the ten largest clones hold approximately 50%. TRB was amplified from about 260-540 ng of blood genomic DNA. Sequencing was done on a sample of blood. These receptors were taken from a human donor with active COVID-19.

The J gene is TRBJ2-7, the V gene TRBV27; D remains ambiguous. V was cut by 6 bases and J by 4 bases, with 22 bases left in between. The CDR3 loop spans 16 amino acids. CDR1 is MNHEY and CDR2 is SMNVEV in the germline V gene (reference sequence). Here the CDR3 DNA reads TGTGCCAGCAGGCTCCCAGCCCCGACCTCTTCTTACGAGCAGTACTTC. This codes for CASRLPAPTSSYEQYF.

In this sample, this clonotype is medium-sized (0.01 to 0.1%). CDR3 bases: TGTGCCAGCAGTTCAGGGACGGGCTACAATGAGCAGTTCTTC. Its translation: CASSSGTGYNEQFF. The chain is built from TRBV27 and TRBJ2-1; D is possibly TRBD1 or TRBD2 (5 bases each). The V gene lost 4 bases and the J gene lost 3 bases, with 10 bases spanning the gap. CDR1 and CDR2 from the germline V gene are MNHEY and SMNVEV (reference sequence). The CDR3 spans 14 residues.

V is TRBV6-5 and J is TRBJ1-4, with 7 positions matching TRBD1. CDR1 MNHEY and CDR2 SVGAGI come from the germline V gene. Germline trimming cut 6 bases from V and 8 bases from J; bases unmatched to any gene: 9. The CDR3 is 14 amino acids. CDR3 bases: TGTGCCAGCAGCTCCGGGACAGCTGAAGAAAAACTGTTTTTT. Translation: CASSSGTAEEKLFF.

This clonotype is termed medium-sized. V gene TRBV29-1 combines with J gene TRBJ1-1; D unresolved. The CDR3 is 11 residues long. Deletions cut 2 bases from V and 2 bases from J, with 3 bases between. Germline CDR1 SQVTM, CDR2 ANQGSEA. The CDR3 here is CSVETNTEAFF. Written as DNA, the CDR3 is TGCAGCGTTGAAACTAACACTGAAGCTTTCTTT.

A note on this clonotype: Since a much larger clone is just one base distant, this may be a read error. V usage is TRBV29-1 and J usage is TRBJ2-1, with D unclear. This CDR3 contains 13 residues. Trimming removed 4 bases at V and 0 bases at J, with 7 bases between. The V gene's germline CDR1 is SQVTM and CDR2 ANQGSEA. The CDR3 nucleotides are TGCAGCGTTGTGGGCTGCTCCTACAATGAGCAGTTCTTC. Encoded protein: CSVVGCSYNEQFF.

DNA for the CDR3: TGTGCCAGCAGCGAGATTAGCGGGAGCTCCTACAATGAGCAGTTCTTC. Amino acids: CASSEISGSSYNEQFF. The chain couples TRBV11-3 to TRBJ2-1, with 9 bases matching TRBD2. The CDR3 is made up of 16 amino acids. Germline assignment: CDR1 SGHNT and CDR2 YENEEA. V lost 5 bases to trimming and J lost 0 bases; unmatched junction nucleotides: 5.

The rearrangement uses TRBV11-3 and TRBJ1-1; TRBD1 matches 11 bases. CDR3 length: 14 residues. CDR1 SGHNT and CDR2 YENEEA come from the germline V gene. J lost 4 bases, V lost 4 bases, and 2 bases had no gene match. CDR3 residues: CASSSGTGGTEAFF. As DNA, the CDR3 is TGTGCCAGCAGCTCCGGGACAGGGGGCACTGAAGCTTTCTTT. The complete variable domain, with remaining parts taken from reference TRBV11-3 and TRBJ1-1, reads EAGVVQSPRYKIIEKKQPVAFWCNPISGHNTLYWYLQNLGQGPELLIRYENEEAVDDSQLPKDRFSAERLKGVDSTLKIQPAELGDSAVYLCASSSGTGGTEAFFGQGTRLTVV.

This clonotype was observed a few times. The gene calls are TRBV6-2 or TRBV6-3 and TRBJ2-7; a weak D match, TRBD2 (5 bases). Trimming shortened V by 2 bases and J by 5 bases, and 19 bases separated the two germline ends. This CDR3 is built from 16 residues. The germline V gene encodes CDR1 MNHEY and CDR2 SVGEGT. Here the CDR3 DNA reads TGTGCCAGCAGTTACGAGCTAGGTAGCGTTGGCGACGAGCAGTACTTC. It yields the protein CASSYELGSVGDEQYF.

The chain combines TRBV14 with TRBJ2-1; 9 nucleotides line up with TRBD2. Germline V gene sequence: CDR1 SGHDN, CDR2 FVKESK. The CDR3 length is 15 residues. J was trimmed by 4 bases and V by 4 bases; bases with no gene match: 5. Written as DNA, the CDR3 is TGTGCCAGCAGCCTGACTAGCGGCTCGTACAATGAGCAGTTCTTC. Amino acid sequence: CASSLTSGSYNEQFF.

The chain is built from TRBV12-3 or TRBV12-4 and TRBJ2-7; D is undetermined. This CDR3 spans 12 amino acids. V was shortened by 8 bases and J by 2 bases, with 10 bases between the two germline ends. The CDR3 here is CASGWRPYEQYF. The CDR3 nucleotides are TGTGCCAGCGGGTGGAGACCCTACGAGCAGTACTTC.

As for this clonotype: At one of its ends the junction is not consistent with the germline gene, which may arise from a read error. The chain has TRBV11-3 and TRBJ2-2; no clear D gene. This CDR3 has 14 residues. CDR1 SGHNT and CDR2 YENEEA come from the germline V gene. DNA of the CDR3: TGCGCCAGCAGCTTGGAAGCATCGGACGGGGAGCTGTTTTTT. Translating gives CASSLEASDGELFF.

This clonotype rates as medium-sized. The chain recombines TRBV19 with TRBJ1-6; D is possibly TRBD1 (5 bases). CDR3 length equals 15 residues. The V end lost 5 bases, the J end lost 9 bases, and 17 bases lay between the germline ends. Per germline, CDR1 LNHDA and CDR2 SQIVND (reference sequence). CDR3 sequence (DNA): TGTGCCAGTAGTGCCAGGGAAGGGGAGAGTTCACCCCTCCACTTT. Translation gives CASSAREGESSPLHF.

The J gene is TRBJ2-3, the V gene TRBV7-6; D is unclear. V was clipped by 4 bases and J by 8 bases, with 16 bases between them. This CDR3 has 14 amino acids. Germline V lookup: CDR1 SGHVS, CDR2 FNYEAQ. The CDR3 nucleotides are TGTGCCAGCAGCTCCCTCGCCACCTCCATTACGCAGTATTTT. This gives the protein CASSSLATSITQYF.

This clonotype was observed at least ten times. The V gene is TRBV19, the J gene TRBJ2-1, with TRBD2 identical over 8 bases. The CDR3 consists of 16 residues. The V gene end was trimmed by 3 bases and the J gene end by 3 bases; junction bases not matched to a gene: 7. In germline, CDR1 is LNHDA, CDR2 SQIVND (reference sequence). The CDR3 reads CASSIMSSGNYNEQFF. Written as DNA, the CDR3 is TGTGCCAGTAGTATCATGAGTAGCGGGAACTACAATGAGCAGTTCTTC.

There are a few counts of this clonotype. The chain carries TRBV6-1 and TRBJ1-5; tentative D call: TRBD1 (5 bases). This CDR3 has 16 residues. Germline CDR1 is MNHNS and CDR2 is SASEGT. V gave up 0 bases and J gave up 4 bases, with 13 bases separating them. CDR3 residues: CASSEARDLSNQPQHF. CDR3 nucleotides: TGTGCCAGCAGTGAAGCGCGGGACCTTTCGAATCAGCCCCAGCATTTT.

This clonotype was seen more than once but under ten times. This chain links TRBV29-1 with TRBJ2-1, with 10 bases matching TRBD1. This CDR3 comprises 16 residues. Unmatched junction bases numbered 9, after V lost 3 bases and J lost 4 bases. The V gene's germline CDR1 is SQVTM and CDR2 ANQGSEA. CDR3 amino acids: CSVETGGTFSYNEQFF. DNA of the CDR3: TGCAGCGTTGAGACAGGGGGCACTTTTAGTTACAATGAGCAGTTCTTC.

The chain couples TRBV5-4 to TRBJ2-1; D remains unclear. Germline CDR1 reads SGHNT; CDR2 reads YYREEE (reference sequence). The CDR3 is 14 residues long. Trimming cost V 0 bases and J 4 bases, with 8 bases left between them. The CDR3 region has the DNA TGTGCCAGCAGCTTGGACTCTAATTACAATGAGCAGTTCTTC. This gives the protein CASSLDSNYNEQFF.

This clonotype is classed as medium-sized. This chain links TRBV27 with TRBJ2-7; 10 nucleotides align to TRBD1. Germline trimming cut 6 bases from V and 4 bases from J; bases unmatched to any gene: 6. The CDR3 spans 14 residues. Per germline, CDR1 MNHEY and CDR2 SMNVEV (reference sequence). CDR3 sequence reads: CASSLTGGWYEQYF. The DNA of the CDR3 is TGTGCCAGCAGCTTGACAGGGGGCTGGTACGAGCAGTACTTC.

This chain uses TRBV5-8 with TRBJ2-7; a possible D gene is TRBD1 (6 bases). The germline gives CDR1 SGHTS, CDR2 YDEGEE. CDR3 length: 13 residues. Trimming took 2 bases from V and 3 from J, leaving 9 bases between them. CDR3 nucleotides: TGTGCCAGCAGCTTCGGACAGTTCTACGAGCAGTACTTC. It yields the protein CASSFGQFYEQYF.

This clonotype has only a few counts. The gene calls are TRBV19 and TRBJ1-2; tentatively, D is TRBD1 (5 bases). This CDR3 comprises 14 residues. V was clipped by 7 bases and J by 5 bases, with 17 bases between them. Looked up from germline, CDR1 is LNHDA and CDR2 is SQIVND (reference sequence). The CDR3 protein is CASTNTGTEYGYTF. For the CDR3, the DNA is TGTGCCAGTACCAACACCGGGACGGAGTATGGCTACACCTTC.

The chain employs TRBV11-1 and TRBJ2-5; D gene ambiguous. With 5 bases removed from V and 2 bases from J, the gap between germline ends came to 3 bases. Per the germline V gene, CDR1 is SGHAT and CDR2 is FQDESV (reference sequence). CDR3 size: 11 residues. The CDR3 protein is CASSRQETQYF. CDR3 DNA: TGTGCCAGCAGCCGTCAAGAGACCCAGTACTTC. Supplemented by reference TRBV11-1 and TRBJ2-5, the full variable domain reads EAEVAQSPRYKITEKSQAVAFWCDPISGHATLYWYRQILGQGPELLVQFQDESVVDDSQLPKDRFSAERLKGVDSTLKIQPAELGDSAMYLCASSRQETQYFGPGTRLLVL.

This clonotype has only a few counts. The chain recombines TRBV19 with TRBJ2-5; TRBD2 agrees at 8 bases. The V gene end was trimmed by 4 bases and the J gene end by 5 bases; junction bases not matched to a gene: 6. CDR1 is LNHDA, CDR2 SQIVND, per germline (reference sequence). CDR3 size: 14 residues. CDR3 sequence (DNA): TGTGCCAGTAGTACCCGGGGGGGCGCGGAGACCCAGTACTTC. Its protein product is CASSTRGGAETQYF.

The rearrangement links TRBV30 to TRBJ1-2; 8 nucleotides agree with TRBD1. The J segment lost 12 bases and the V segment lost 0 bases, leaving 12 bases of the junction unmatched. Germline values: CDR1 GTSNPN, CDR2 SVGIG (reference sequence). This CDR3 contains 14 residues. CDR3 bases: TGTGCCTGGAGTGTGTCCAGGCAGGGGGCGGGCCACACCTTC. It is translated as CAWSVSRQGAGHTF. The entire variable domain, with the rest obtained from reference TRBV30 and TRBJ1-2, is as follows: SQTIHQWPATLVQPVGSPLSLECTVEGTSNPNLYWYRQAAGRGLQLLFYSVGIGQISSEVPQNLSASRPQDRQFILSSKKLLLSDSGFYLCAWSVSRQGAGHTFGSGTRLTVV.

By sample fraction, this clonotype is medium-sized. V gene TRBV19 combines with J gene TRBJ2-2; 7 nucleotides agree with TRBD1. Germline V gene sequence: CDR1 LNHDA, CDR2 SQIVND (reference sequence). The CDR3 covers 13 residues. The V segment lost 9 bases and the J segment 1 base; nucleotides outside the gene matches: 2. CDR3 DNA sequence: TGTGCCAGCGACAGGGTGAACACCGGGGAGCTGTTTTTT. Its protein is CASDRVNTGELFF.

This clonotype appeared a few times. The chain carries TRBV6-2 or TRBV6-3 and TRBJ2-3; 7 positions match TRBD1. The CDR3 runs 15 residues. Unmatched junction bases numbered 4, after V lost 2 bases and J lost 2 bases. Germline CDR1 reads MNHEY; CDR2 reads SVGEGT. CDR3 nucleotides: TGTGCCAGCAGTTACAAAACAGGGGACACAGATACGCAGTATTTT. It encodes CASSYKTGDTDTQYF.